This is a list of T cell receptor beta chains from one sample in a study of blood T cell repertoires in COVID-19. The data were produced by immunoSEQ multiplex PCR, yet TCRdb's version contains in-frame clones alone and is incomplete. The sample has 400,000 to 550,000 clones, 70% to 90% seen once. Material: PBMCs or T cells enriched from blood (not recorded which). These receptors were taken from a woman younger than 30 with acute COVID-19. Both conserved end residues are part of each CDR3. The order of the fields is CDR3 length, D gene, clone size, V gene, J gene, CDR3 protein, CDR3 DNA. The D gene is left open where the match is weak. Clone size appears in some rows only: once, few, many, or a class for an expanded clone.

17	TRBD2	-	TRBV4-2	TRBJ2-3	CASRAGETGGRTDTQYF	TGTGCCAGCAGGGCAGGGGAGACGGGGGGGCGCACAGATACGCAGTATTTT
14	-	once	TRBV30	TRBJ2-7	CAWSVTGASYEQYF	TGTGCCTGGAGTGTAACAGGTGCTTCCTACGAGCAGTACTTC
15	TRBD2	-	TRBV2	TRBJ2-2	CASRGLLRDTGELFF	TGTGCCAGCAGGGGACTACTGAGAGACACCGGGGAGCTGTTTTTT
14	-	-	TRBV6-2/TRBV6-3	TRBJ1-5	CASSPLGGNQPQHF	TGTGCCAGCAGTCCCTTGGGAGGCAATCAGCCCCAGCATTTT
14	TRBD2	-	TRBV27	TRBJ2-7	CASSRGGAAYEQYF	TGTGCCAGCAGCCGGGGGGGAGCGGCCTACGAGCAGTACTTC
11	-	once	TRBV7-2	TRBJ1-1	CASSLTGEAFF	TGTGCCAGCAGCTTAACCGGGGAAGCTTTCTTT
16	-	-	TRBV21-1	TRBJ2-7	CASSKSGTAVSYEQYF	TGTGCCAGCAGCAAATCCGGGACAGCCGTATCCTACGAGCAGTACTTC
14	-	-	TRBV5-1	TRBJ1-1	CASSRGGLNTEAFF	TGCGCCAGCAGCAGGGGCGGTCTGAACACTGAAGCTTTCTTT
16	-	-	TRBV4-1	TRBJ1-2	CASKPSSTSEYYGYTF	TGCGCCAGCAAGCCCAGCTCGACCAGCGAGTACTATGGCTACACCTTC
14	-	-	TRBV5-4	TRBJ1-2	CASSPPGEPSGYTF	TGTGCCAGCAGCCCACCAGGGGAGCCTTCGGGCTACACCTTC
13	-	-	TRBV12-3/TRBV12-4	TRBJ1-2	CASSAREFDGYTF	TGTGCCAGCAGTGCGAGGGAATTCGATGGCTACACCTTC
15	-	-	TRBV4-1	TRBJ1-6	CASSQEGQPGSPLHF	TGCGCCAGCAGCCAAGAAGGACAGCCTGGTTCACCCCTCCACTTT
16	TRBD2	-	TRBV4-3	TRBJ2-1	CASSQGASGLEGEQFF	TGCGCCAGCAGCCAAGGGGCTAGCGGGTTAGAGGGTGAGCAGTTCTTC
15	-	-	TRBV6-2/TRBV6-3	TRBJ1-4	CASSNRWGQGEKLFF	TGTGCCAGCAGCAACCGGTGGGGACAAGGTGAAAAACTGTTTTTT
14	-	once	TRBV5-1	TRBJ1-1	CASSLAGGRTEAFF	TGCGCCAGCAGCTTGGCGGGGGGCCGCACTGAAGCTTTCTTT
15	-	-	TRBV10-3	TRBJ1-5	CAISDGPRRDQPQHF	TGTGCCATCAGTGATGGGCCCCGGCGAGATCAGCCCCAGCATTTT
15	-	-	TRBV28	TRBJ1-1	CASSLSLDRNTEAFF	TGTGCCAGCAGTTTATCTTTGGACAGGAACACTGAAGCTTTCTTT
14	TRBD1	-	TRBV7-9	TRBJ2-2	CASNPTGKAGELFF	TGTGCCAGCAACCCGACAGGGAAAGCCGGGGAGCTGTTTTTT
11	-	few	TRBV10-3	TRBJ1-2	CAISGGGGYTF	TGTGCCATCAGTGGGGGGGGAGGCTACACCTTC
14	TRBD1	once	TRBV24-1	TRBJ2-5	CATSNGRGSETQYF	TGTGCCACCAGTAACGGCAGGGGGAGTGAGACCCAGTACTTC
14	-	-	TRBV15	TRBJ1-2	CATSRENPNYGYTF	TGTGCCACCAGCAGGGAGAACCCTAACTATGGCTACACCTTC
12	TRBD1	-	TRBV7-8	TRBJ1-1	CASSPGQAAAFF	TGTGCCAGCAGCCCCGGACAGGCTGCCGCTTTCTTT
16	TRBD2	-	TRBV3-1/TRBV3-2	TRBJ2-7	CASSHAGGGSSYEQYF	TGTGCCAGCAGCCATGCTGGCGGGGGTTCCTCCTACGAGCAGTACTTC
16	TRBD1	-	TRBV18	TRBJ1-5	CASSPDRGASNQPQHF	TGTGCCAGCTCACCCGACAGGGGAGCAAGCAATCAGCCCCAGCATTTT
14	-	-	TRBV28	TRBJ1-6	CASSLAGLGSPLHF	TGTGCCAGCAGTTTGGCAGGTCTCGGTTCACCCCTCCACTTT
14	-	-	TRBV5-8	TRBJ2-7	CASSWDGGSYEQYF	TGTGCCAGCAGCTGGGACGGGGGTTCCTACGAGCAGTACTTC
14	-	-	TRBV2	TRBJ1-5	CASSEGTSNQPQHF	TGTGCCAGCAGTGAAGGGACAAGCAATCAGCCCCAGCATTTT
21	-	-	TRBV19	TRBJ2-4	CASSTEAFRTEKLEAKNIQYF	TGTGCCAGTAGTACCGAGGCCTTCAGGACAGAAAAACTGGAAGCCAAAAACATTCAGTACTTC